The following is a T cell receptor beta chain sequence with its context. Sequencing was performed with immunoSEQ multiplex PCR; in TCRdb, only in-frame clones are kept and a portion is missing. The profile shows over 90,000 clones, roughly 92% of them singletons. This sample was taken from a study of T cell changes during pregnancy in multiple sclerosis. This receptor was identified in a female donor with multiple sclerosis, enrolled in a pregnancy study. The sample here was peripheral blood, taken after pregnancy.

For the CDR3, the DNA is TGTGCCAGTATCAACCTTCAGCGGGGGGGCTACGGGGAGCTGTTTTTT. Translation: CASINLQRGGYGELFF. The chain recombines TRBV19 with TRBJ2-2, with 10 bases matching TRBD2. The J segment lost 7 bases and the V segment lost 7 bases, leaving 12 bases of the junction unmatched. Looked up from germline, CDR1 is LNHDA and CDR2 is SQIVND (reference sequence). CDR3 length: 16 amino acids.